The 19 T cell receptor beta chains in this list originate from one sample, sequenced in a study of blood T cell repertoires in COVID-19 (dated by TCRdb to the early 2020s). The receptor library was made with the immunoSEQ multiplex PCR assay. TCRdb mirrors the immuneACCESS table, restricted to in-frame sequences. Some clones are absent from its copies; in checked studies, under half trace to an unresolved V gene, and the reason for the others is unknown. Here the sample has about 210,000 clones; approximately 85% occur a single time. The ten largest clones add up to about 8% of the sample. What was sequenced was peripheral blood. These receptors all come from a woman aged 50 to 65 with active or convalescent COVID-19.

The chain uses TRBV3-1 (or the pseudogene TRBV3-2) and TRBJ1-2; perhaps TRBD1 as D (5 bases). Germline values: CDR1 LGHDT, CDR2 YNNKEL (reference sequence). The CDR3 extends over 14 amino acids. The V end lost 0 bases, the J end lost 5 bases, and 10 bases lay between the germline ends. CDR3 DNA sequence: TGTGCCAGCAGCCAAGAATGGGGGGTATATGGCTACACCTTC. It specifies CASSQEWGVYGYTF.

The J gene is TRBJ2-2, the V gene TRBV7-2, with 11 bases lining up with TRBD2. V lost 4 bases to trimming and J lost 7 bases; unmatched junction nucleotides: 8. Per the germline V gene, CDR1 is SGHTA and CDR2 is FQGNSA. This CDR3 has 16 residues. CDR3 loop: CASSSRVAGGIGELFF. The CDR3, as DNA: TGTGCCAGCAGCTCCCGGGTAGCGGGGGGGATCGGGGAGCTGTTTTTT.

This CDR3 reads CSVGDFPGEKLFF. The CDR3 DNA sequence: TGCAGCGTTGGGGACTTTCCGGGGGAAAAACTGTTTTTT. The chain links TRBV29-1 to TRBJ1-4; TRBD1 is a possible D gene (5 bases). The CDR3 covers 13 residues. CDR1 is SQVTM, CDR2 ANQGSEA, per germline. V was pared by 4 bases and J by 8 bases, with 14 bases between.

This chain connects TRBV6-5 to TRBJ1-4; D unresolved. This CDR3 spans 15 amino acids. V lost 7 bases and J lost 14, with 26 bases in between. In germline, CDR1 is MNHEY, CDR2 SVGAGI. Here the CDR3 DNA reads TGTGCCAGCACCATGACGGGCCTCCCCCACGGAGGGCTGTTTTTT. Protein: CASTMTGLPHGGLFF.

The chain couples TRBV5-4 to TRBJ2-2; TRBD1 matches 7 bases. This CDR3 spans 15 amino acids. Germline lookup yields CDR1 SGHNT and CDR2 YYREEE (reference sequence). Unmatched junction bases numbered 5, after V lost 4 bases and J lost 2 bases. Here the CDR3 reads CASSPRDSNTGELFF. CDR3 nucleotides: TGTGCCAGCAGCCCCCGGGACAGTAACACCGGGGAGCTGTTTTTT.

The chain links TRBV5-1 to TRBJ2-3; D not resolved. Germline loops: CDR1 SGHRS, CDR2 YFSETQ. Trimming pared 1 base from V and 3 bases from J, leaving 6 bases between. CDR3 length: 13 amino acids. DNA for the CDR3: TGCGCCAGCAGCTTGAAAGAGACAGATACGCAGTATTTT. Its translation is CASSLKETDTQYF.

This chain links TRBV7-8 with TRBJ1-4; a weak D match, TRBD1 (5 bases). Trimming stripped 2 bases from V and 7 bases from J, with 11 bases between. This CDR3 contains 14 residues. Germline V lookup: CDR1 SGHVS, CDR2 FQNEAQ. The CDR3 is CASSLQGKLEKLFF. CDR3 nucleotide sequence: TGTGCCAGCAGCTTACAGGGAAAACTTGAAAAACTGTTTTTT.

The rearrangement links TRBV5-5 to TRBJ2-3, with D maybe TRBD1 (6 bases). V lost 2 bases, J lost 4 bases, and 11 bases lay in between. Germline CDR1 SGHKS, CDR2 YYEKEE (reference sequence). This CDR3 spans 14 amino acids. CDR3 in DNA: TGTGCCAGCAGCTTAGGACAGTCCCCAGATACGCAGTATTTT. As protein: CASSLGQSPDTQYF.

The chain is built from TRBV28 and TRBJ2-5, with a possible D match to TRBD2 (6 bases). V was cut by 4 bases and J by 9 bases, with 18 bases left in between. Germline loops: CDR1 MDHEN, CDR2 SYDVKM. This CDR3 has 14 amino acids. The chain's CDR3 is CASSSQWGGGAQYF. CDR3 sequence (DNA): TGTGCCAGCAGTTCCCAATGGGGCGGCGGGGCCCAGTACTTC.

This clone showed up just a few times. The rearrangement links TRBV29-1 to TRBJ2-7; a weak D match, TRBD1 (6 bases). The CDR3 is 13 amino acids. Germline V CDR1 and CDR2: SQVTM, ANQGSEA. The ends were cut back, 4 bases at V and 1 base at J, with 11 bases in the middle. The CDR3 reads CSVGEDSSYEQYV. CDR3 DNA: TGCAGCGTTGGAGAGGACAGTTCCTACGAGCAGTACGTC.

The V gene is TRBV30, the J gene TRBJ1-2; D is uncertain. CDR1 and CDR2 (germline): GTSNPN, SVGIG (reference sequence). The length of the CDR3 is 13 residues. V lost 0 bases and J lost 4, with 9 bases in between. CDR3 DNA sequence: TGTGCCTGGAGTGTACTTTGTCCCTATGGCTACACCTTC. This translates into CAWSVLCPYGYTF. Full variable domain (outside the CDR3, taken from reference TRBV30 and TRBJ1-2): SQTIHQWPATLVQPVGSPLSLECTVEGTSNPNLYWYRQAAGRGLQLLFYSVGIGQISSEVPQNLSASRPQDRQFILSSKKLLLSDSGFYLCAWSVLCPYGYTFGSGTRLTVV.

The chain joins TRBV5-1 to TRBJ2-2; 9 bases line up with TRBD1. With 4 bases clipped from V and 5 bases from J, the junction kept 6 bases outside the gene matches. The germline V gene has CDR1 SGHRS and CDR2 YFSETQ. The CDR3 runs to 15 residues. CDR3 sequence: CASSPTGGGTGELFF. The DNA for the CDR3 is TGCGCCAGCAGCCCGACAGGGGGGGGTACCGGGGAGCTGTTTTTT. The full variable domain, its missing parts supplied by reference TRBV5-1 and TRBJ2-2, is KAGVTQTPRYLIKTRGQQVTLSCSPISGHRSVSWYQQTPGQGLQFLFEYFSETQRNKGNFPGRFSGRQFSNSRSEMNVSTLELGDSALYLCASSPTGGGTGELFFGEGSRLTVL.

This sequence joins TRBV10-2 and TRBJ2-5, with 7 bases aligning to TRBD2. The CDR3 is made up of 14 amino acids. V shed 0 bases, J shed 5 bases, and the junction held 3 bases outside the gene matches. Germline CDR1 reads WSHSY; CDR2 reads SAAADI. CDR3 nucleotide sequence: TGCGCCAGCAGTGAGTCGGGAGGGTTCGAGACCCAGTACTTC. Its translation is CASSESGGFETQYF.

CDR3 region: CASSEASGGVKTQYF. CDR3 coding DNA: TGTGCCAGCAGTGAGGCTAGCGGGGGGGTAAAGACCCAGTACTTC. This sequence joins TRBV25-1 and TRBJ2-5; 12 bases are shared with TRBD2. CDR1 and CDR2 from the germline V gene are MGHDK and SYGVNS. The CDR3 is 15 amino acids. Trimming took 3 bases from V and 6 from J; bases not matched to a gene: 5.

This clone was detected a few times. The CDR3 DNA reads TGCGCCAGCAGCCAAGAACAGGGCGAGACCCAGTACTTC. Encoded protein: CASSQEQGETQYF. The V gene is TRBV4-1, the J gene TRBJ2-5, with a tentative D call TRBD1 (6 bases). V lost 0 bases to trimming and J lost 5 bases, with 7 bases between them. The CDR3 is 13 amino acids. Germline loops: CDR1 MGHRA, CDR2 YSYEKL.

The sample holds one count of this clone. This chain uses TRBV7-2 with TRBJ1-4, with D hard to call. Trimming cost V 1 base and J 4 bases, with 10 bases left between them. The CDR3 sequence is 15 residues long. Germline loops: CDR1 SGHTA, CDR2 FQGNSA. The CDR3 loop reads CASSLDTAFNEKLFF. The CDR3 bases are TGTGCCAGCAGCTTAGATACAGCCTTTAATGAAAAACTGTTTTTT.

The genes are TRBV24-1 and TRBJ2-4; D not certain. The CDR3 length is 12 residues. The V and J ends lost 2 bases and 8 bases respectively, with 6 bases between them. Germline values: CDR1 KGHDR, CDR2 SFDVKD. The CDR3 region has the DNA TGTGCCACCAGTGATTCCCAGGACATTCAGTACTTC. Translating it yields CATSDSQDIQYF.

Only one count was recorded for this clone. This chain links TRBV28 with TRBJ1-1, with 7 bases identical to TRBD1. The V gene end was trimmed by 5 bases and the J gene end by 1 base; junction bases not matched to a gene: 7. Looked up from germline, CDR1 is MDHEN and CDR2 is SYDVKM. The CDR3 consists of 15 residues. CDR3 DNA sequence: TGTGCCAGCAGTCCGATGGGACAGTGGAACACTGAAGCTTTCTTT. Amino acids: CASSPMGQWNTEAFF. The complete variable domain, with remaining parts taken from reference TRBV28 and TRBJ1-1, reads DVKVTQSSRYLVKRTGEKVFLECVQDMDHENMFWYRQDPGLGLRLIYFSYDVKMKEKGDIPEGYSVSREKKERFSLILESASTNQTSMYLCASSPMGQWNTEAFFGQGTRLTVV.

Only a few counts were recorded for this clone. This sequence joins TRBV28 and TRBJ2-3; 8 bases are a match to TRBD1. Germline CDR1 and CDR2: MDHEN and SYDVKM. J lost 6 bases, V lost 4 bases, and 3 bases had no gene match. The CDR3 consists of 13 residues. CDR3 sequence: CASSSGGEDTQYF. For the CDR3, the DNA is TGTGCCAGCAGTTCAGGGGGCGAGGATACGCAGTATTTT. The whole variable domain, remainder taken from reference TRBV28 and TRBJ2-3, is DVKVTQSSRYLVKRTGEKVFLECVQDMDHENMFWYRQDPGLGLRLIYFSYDVKMKEKGDIPEGYSVSREKKERFSLILESASTNQTSMYLCASSSGGEDTQYFGPGTRLTVL.